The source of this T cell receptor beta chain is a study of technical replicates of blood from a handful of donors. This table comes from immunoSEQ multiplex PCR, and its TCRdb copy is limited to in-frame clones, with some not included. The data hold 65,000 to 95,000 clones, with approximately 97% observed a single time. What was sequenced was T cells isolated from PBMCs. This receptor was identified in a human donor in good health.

This CDR3 reads CASSLGQTYGYTF. In DNA, the CDR3 is TGTGCCAGTAGTCTAGGACAGACCTATGGCTACACCTTC. This chain uses TRBV19 with TRBJ1-2, with D perhaps matching TRBD1 (6 bases). The V and J ends lost 5 bases and 4 bases respectively, with 11 bases between them. The length of the CDR3 is 13 residues. The germline gives CDR1 LNHDA, CDR2 SQIVND (reference sequence).